The 3 T cell receptor beta chains given below trace back to one sample, sequenced in a study of type 1 and type 2 diabetes patients. Amplification started from genomic DNA. A primer set of 30 forward and 13 reverse primers amplified the CDR3. From the multiplex PCR reads, TCRdb called clonotypes with MiXCR, one entry per CDR3 protein. The sample lists approximately 260,000 distinct CDR3 sequences, roughly 50% occurring once. The sequenced material came from peripheral blood mononuclear cells (PBMCs). Source of these receptors: a man younger than 35 with type 2 diabetes.

The V call is TRBV2, the J call TRBJ1-4; D remains unclear. CDR3 size: 13 residues. Germline CDR1 SNHLY, CDR2 FYNNEI. V lost 4 bases to trimming and J lost 5 bases, with 8 bases between them. The CDR3 DNA reads TGTGCCAGCAGTGGGAGGGAAAATGAAAAACTGTTTTTT. Its protein product is CASSGRENEKLFF.

V and J are TRBV6-5 and TRBJ1-1, with TRBD1 as a possible D gene (5 bases). Germline lookup yields CDR1 MNHEY and CDR2 SVGAGI. CDR3 length equals 17 residues. Trimming removed 5 bases at V and 3 bases at J, with 22 bases between. Written as DNA, the CDR3 is TGTGCCAGCAGTGAAGCGTGGGCAGGGCCATCGGACACTGAAGCTTTCTTT. It specifies CASSEAWAGPSDTEAFF.

This clonotype was detected a few times. The CDR3 loop is CASSDPERNNEQFF. CDR3 DNA sequence: TGCGCCAGCAGTGACCCCGAAAGGAACAATGAGCAGTTCTTC. The V gene is TRBV10-1, the J gene TRBJ2-1; no clear D gene. CDR1 and CDR2 (germline): WNHNN, SYGVQD (reference sequence). The V end was cut by 3 bases, the J end by 5 bases, with 11 bases between. The CDR3 is 14 residues long.